The entry that follows covers one T cell receptor beta chain sequence. The entry originates in a study of PD-L1 blockade in urothelial cancer. Study details: At 6 weeks and at 3 weeks (second dose) after treatment start, blood was analyzed.

Using immunoSEQ multiplex PCR, the repertoire was profiled, and TCRdb retains in-frame clones only, with some absent. The table has roughly 42,000 clones, about 80% seen once. The source material was PBMCs, sampled around atezolizumab (anti-PD-L1) treatment. This clonotype originated in a man between 65 and 85 years old with urothelial cancer.

The CDR3: CASSLDRAGGELFF. Here the CDR3 DNA reads TGTGCCAGCAGCTTAGACAGGGCGGGCGGGGAGCTGTTTTTT. The chain is built from TRBV7-2 and TRBJ2-2, with a weak D call TRBD1 (6 bases). The germline V and J ends were trimmed by 1 base and 7 bases, with 10 bases remaining between them. The CDR3 has 14 residues. Germline CDR1 is SGHTA and CDR2 is FQGNSA.